In this sample, the clone carrying this T cell receptor beta chain turned up a few times. TCR beta CDR3 sequences were amplified from RNA transcripts. When the TCR CDR3 underwent first-round RT-PCR, the HTBI primer set was used. Using its own MiXCR run on the multiplex PCR reads, TCRdb lists one record per CDR3 protein. Of some 600,000 distinct CDR3 sequences listed, just over 45% are singletons. This entry is derived from a study of T cells in Graves' hyperthyroidism and ophthalmopathy. Trimming left V 8 bases short and J 0 bases short, with 10 bases between. CDR1 is LNHDA and CDR2 is SQIVND in the germline V gene (reference sequence). The CDR3 has 14 residues.

Sequenced: peripheral blood or thyroid tissue (not recorded which). The clonotype was recovered from a woman aged 18-29 years with Graves' hyperthyroidism. J is TRBJ2-2 and V is TRBV19; D remains ambiguous. The CDR3 protein is CASREEPNTGELFF. In nucleotides, the CDR3 is TGTGCCAGTCGTGAGGAGCCGAACACCGGGGAGCTGTTTTTT.